This TCR beta chain derives from a study of early T cells in non-severe SARS-CoV-2 infection. At the level of the study: Chains stayed unpaired after sequencing of bulk RNA from unsorted whole blood.

Unique molecular identifiers were added to individual cDNA molecules. A single record per CDR3 protein comes from TCRdb applying MiXCR to the 5' RACE reads. The table includes about 71,000 distinct CDR3 sequences, 9.5% to 15% detected once. Overall study results and limits: Matching with VDJdb favored anti-spike CD8 responses (missing private and CD4 specificities).

Comment on this clonotype: Its antigen is as yet unknown.

The V gene's germline CDR1 is LNHDA and CDR2 SQIVND (reference sequence). With 8 bases clipped from V and 2 bases from J, the junction kept 9 bases outside the gene matches. The CDR3 sequence is 15 residues long. The TCR sequence derives from an adult who was a healthcare worker with PCR-confirmed SARS-CoV-2 infection or an uninfected control (not recorded which). The rearrangement uses TRBV19 and TRBJ1-5; 7 nucleotides align to TRBD1. Source: whole blood, taken at baseline. In DNA, the CDR3 is TGTGCCAGTGGATCCTTGACAGGGCGCAATCAGCCCCAGCATTTT. Translation gives CASGSLTGRNQPQHF.